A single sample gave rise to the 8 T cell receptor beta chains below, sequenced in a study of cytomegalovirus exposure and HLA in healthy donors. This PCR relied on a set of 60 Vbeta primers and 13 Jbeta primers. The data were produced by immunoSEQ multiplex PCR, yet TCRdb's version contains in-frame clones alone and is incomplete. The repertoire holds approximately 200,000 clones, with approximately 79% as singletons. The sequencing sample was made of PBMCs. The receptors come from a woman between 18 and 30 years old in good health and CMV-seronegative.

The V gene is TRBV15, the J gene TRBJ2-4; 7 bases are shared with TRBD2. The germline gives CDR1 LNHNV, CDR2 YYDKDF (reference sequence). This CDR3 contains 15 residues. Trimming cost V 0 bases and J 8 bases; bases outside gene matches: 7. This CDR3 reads CATSRDRAGRDIQYF. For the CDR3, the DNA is TGTGCCACCAGCAGAGATCGCGCAGGGAGGGACATTCAGTACTTC. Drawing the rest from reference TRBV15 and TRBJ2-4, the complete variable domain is DAMVIQNPRYQVTQFGKPVTLSCSQTLNHNVMYWYQQKSSQAPKLLFHYYDKDFNNEADTPDNFQSRRPNTSFCFLDIRSPGLGDTAMYLCATSRDRAGRDIQYFGAGTRLSVL.

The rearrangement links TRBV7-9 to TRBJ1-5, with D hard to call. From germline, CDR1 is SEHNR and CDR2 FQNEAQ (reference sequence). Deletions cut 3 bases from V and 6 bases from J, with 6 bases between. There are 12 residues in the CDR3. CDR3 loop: CASSFPSQPQHF. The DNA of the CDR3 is TGTGCCAGCAGCTTCCCGTCTCAGCCCCAGCATTTT.

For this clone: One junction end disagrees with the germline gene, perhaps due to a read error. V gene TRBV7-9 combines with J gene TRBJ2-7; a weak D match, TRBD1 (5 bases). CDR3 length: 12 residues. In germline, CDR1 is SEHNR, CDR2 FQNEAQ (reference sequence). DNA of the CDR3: TGTTCCAGCAGCTTAGACAGCTACGAGCAGTACTTC. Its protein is CSSSLDSYEQYF.

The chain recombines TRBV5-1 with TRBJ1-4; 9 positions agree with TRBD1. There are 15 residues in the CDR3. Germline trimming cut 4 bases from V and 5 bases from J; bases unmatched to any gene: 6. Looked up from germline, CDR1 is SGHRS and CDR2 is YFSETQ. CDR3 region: CASSPGTGINEKLFF. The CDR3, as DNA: TGCGCCAGCAGCCCAGGGACAGGGATAAATGAAAAACTGTTTTTT.

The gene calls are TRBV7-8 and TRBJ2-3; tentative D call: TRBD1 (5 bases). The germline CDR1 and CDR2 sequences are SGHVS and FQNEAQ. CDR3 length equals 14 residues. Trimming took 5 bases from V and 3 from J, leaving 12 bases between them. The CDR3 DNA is TGTGCCAGCAGCCAAACAGGAAATACAGATACGCAGTATTTT. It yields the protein CASSQTGNTDTQYF.

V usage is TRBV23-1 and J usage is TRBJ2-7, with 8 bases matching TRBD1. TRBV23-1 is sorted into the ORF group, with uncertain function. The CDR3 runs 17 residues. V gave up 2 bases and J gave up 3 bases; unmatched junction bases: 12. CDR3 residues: CASSQETTGDIFYEQYF. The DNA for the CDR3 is TGCGCCAGCAGTCAAGAGACGACAGGGGATATCTTCTACGAGCAGTACTTC.

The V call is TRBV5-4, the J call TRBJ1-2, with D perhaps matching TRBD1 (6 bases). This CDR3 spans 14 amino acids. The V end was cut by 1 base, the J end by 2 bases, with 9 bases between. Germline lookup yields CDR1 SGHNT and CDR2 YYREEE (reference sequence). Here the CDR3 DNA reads TGTGCCAGCAGCTTGCAAGGACAGAACTATGGCTACACCTTC. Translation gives CASSLQGQNYGYTF.

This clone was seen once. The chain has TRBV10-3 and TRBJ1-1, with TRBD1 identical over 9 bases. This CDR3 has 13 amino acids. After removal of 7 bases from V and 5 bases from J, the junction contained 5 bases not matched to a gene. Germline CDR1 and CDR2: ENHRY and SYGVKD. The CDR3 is CAINLGTGTEAFF. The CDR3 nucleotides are TGTGCCATCAATCTTGGGACAGGGACTGAAGCTTTCTTT.